Following are 2 T cell receptor beta chains from one sample sequenced in a study of beta chain features in type 1 diabetes. Broader study findings: There was a moderate but significant shortening of TCRB CDR3s in all four CD4+ subsets of Type 1 diabetes patients.

Expressed TCRB transcripts were sequenced because the isolated RNA had all been reverse transcribed beforehand. Generated by immunoSEQ multiplex PCR, the TCRdb table keeps only in-frame clones and is missing some. The sample records 600,000 to 700,000 clones, approximately 13% being singletons. Which antigens these TCRs recognize remains unknown. Specimen: naive CD4+ T cells from blood. The origin of the receptors is a man aged 25-40 years with type 1 diabetes.

This chain connects TRBV7-9 to TRBJ2-7, with D unclear. CDR1 and CDR2 (germline): SEHNR, FQNEAQ (reference sequence). V was cut by 2 bases and J by 5 bases, with 10 bases left in between. The CDR3 spans 13 residues. CDR3 residues: CASSLYPANEQYF. The CDR3 bases are TGTGCCAGCAGCTTATACCCGGCGAACGAGCAGTACTTC.

CDR3 protein: CATSRDVWVNPNQPQHF. The CDR3, as DNA: TGTGCCACCAGCAGAGATGTTTGGGTGAACCCCAATCAGCCCCAGCATTTT. This chain uses TRBV15 with TRBJ1-5; D unresolved. V lost 0 bases to trimming and J lost 3 bases, with 15 bases between them. Per germline, CDR1 LNHNV and CDR2 YYDKDF (reference sequence). The CDR3 loop spans 17 amino acids.